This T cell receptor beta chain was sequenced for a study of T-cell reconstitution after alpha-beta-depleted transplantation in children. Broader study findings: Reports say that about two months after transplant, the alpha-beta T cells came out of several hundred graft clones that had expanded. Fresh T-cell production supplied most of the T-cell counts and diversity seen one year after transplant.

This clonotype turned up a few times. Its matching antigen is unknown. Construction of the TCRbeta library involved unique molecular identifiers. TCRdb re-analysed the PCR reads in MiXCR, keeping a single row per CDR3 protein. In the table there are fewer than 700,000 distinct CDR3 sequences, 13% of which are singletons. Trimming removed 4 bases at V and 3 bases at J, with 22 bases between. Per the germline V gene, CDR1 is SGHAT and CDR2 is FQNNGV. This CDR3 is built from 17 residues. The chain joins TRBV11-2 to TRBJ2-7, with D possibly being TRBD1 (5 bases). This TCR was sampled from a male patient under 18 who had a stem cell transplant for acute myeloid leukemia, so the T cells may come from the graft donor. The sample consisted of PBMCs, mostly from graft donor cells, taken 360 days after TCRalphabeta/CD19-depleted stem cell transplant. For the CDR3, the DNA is TGTGCCAGCAGCTCCCCAAGGGTGCAGGGATTACGCTACGAGCAGTACTTC. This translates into CASSSPRVQGLRYEQYF.